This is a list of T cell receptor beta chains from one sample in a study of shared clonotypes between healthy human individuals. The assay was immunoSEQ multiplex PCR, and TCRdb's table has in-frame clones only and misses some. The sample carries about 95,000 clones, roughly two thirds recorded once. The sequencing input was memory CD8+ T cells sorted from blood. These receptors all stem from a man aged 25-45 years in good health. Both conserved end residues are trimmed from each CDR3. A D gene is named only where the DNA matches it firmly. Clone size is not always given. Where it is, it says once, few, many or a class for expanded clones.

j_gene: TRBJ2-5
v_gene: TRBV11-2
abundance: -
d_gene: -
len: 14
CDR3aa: ASSLGASNGVETQY

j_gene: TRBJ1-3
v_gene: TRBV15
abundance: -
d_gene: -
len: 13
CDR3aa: ATSRDGRSGNTIY

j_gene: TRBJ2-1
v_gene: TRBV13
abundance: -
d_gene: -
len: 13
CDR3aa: ASSQRSSSYNEQF

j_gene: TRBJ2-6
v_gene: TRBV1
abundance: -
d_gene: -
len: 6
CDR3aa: RANVLT

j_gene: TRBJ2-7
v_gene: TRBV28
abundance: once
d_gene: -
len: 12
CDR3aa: ASRGGTGPYEQY

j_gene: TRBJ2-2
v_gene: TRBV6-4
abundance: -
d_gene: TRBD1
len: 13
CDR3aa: ASSDRGPGTGELF

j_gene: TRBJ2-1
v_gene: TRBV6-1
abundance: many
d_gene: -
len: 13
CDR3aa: ASSELDTPYNEQF

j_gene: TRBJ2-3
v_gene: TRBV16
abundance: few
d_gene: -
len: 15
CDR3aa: ASSHGWTRTSTDTQY

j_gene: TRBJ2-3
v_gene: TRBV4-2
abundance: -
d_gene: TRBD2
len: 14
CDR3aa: ASSPTAGGGTDTQY

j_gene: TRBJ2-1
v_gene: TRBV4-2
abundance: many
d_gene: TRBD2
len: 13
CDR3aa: ASSQLAGGFDEQF

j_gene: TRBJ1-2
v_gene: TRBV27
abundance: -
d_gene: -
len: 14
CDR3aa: ASSLSTSTANYGYT

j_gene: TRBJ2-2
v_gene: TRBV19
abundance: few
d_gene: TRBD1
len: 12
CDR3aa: ASRGTDYTGELF

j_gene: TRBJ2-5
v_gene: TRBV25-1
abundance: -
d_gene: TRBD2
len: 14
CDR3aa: ASRSTGTSGQETQY

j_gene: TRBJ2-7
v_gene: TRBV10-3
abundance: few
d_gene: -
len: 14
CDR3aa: AISEVVGSRAYEQY

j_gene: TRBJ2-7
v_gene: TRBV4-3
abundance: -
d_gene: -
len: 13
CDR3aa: ASSQVGRLRYEQY

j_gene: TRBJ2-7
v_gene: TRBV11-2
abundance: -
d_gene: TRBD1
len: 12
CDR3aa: ASSLRGQGYEQY

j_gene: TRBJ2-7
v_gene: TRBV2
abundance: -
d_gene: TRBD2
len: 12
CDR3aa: ASHGLAGTYEQY

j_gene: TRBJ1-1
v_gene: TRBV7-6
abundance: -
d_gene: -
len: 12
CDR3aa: ASSYRSRDGEAF

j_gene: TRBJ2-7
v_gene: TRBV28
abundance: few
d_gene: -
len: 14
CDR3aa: ASSQGLLRSTYEQY

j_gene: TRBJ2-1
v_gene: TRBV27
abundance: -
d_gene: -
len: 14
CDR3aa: ASSSPGAGRWNEQF

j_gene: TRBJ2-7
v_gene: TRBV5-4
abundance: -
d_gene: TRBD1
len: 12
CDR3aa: ASSSGDRSYEQY

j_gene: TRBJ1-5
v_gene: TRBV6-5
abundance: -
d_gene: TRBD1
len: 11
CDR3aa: ASSYATGGRKH

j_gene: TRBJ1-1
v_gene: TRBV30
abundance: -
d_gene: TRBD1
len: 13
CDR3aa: AWSKTTRGRNEAF

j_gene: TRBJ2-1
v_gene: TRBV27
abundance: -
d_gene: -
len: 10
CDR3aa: ASSLLGDEQF

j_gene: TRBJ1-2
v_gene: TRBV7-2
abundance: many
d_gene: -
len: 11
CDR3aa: ASSLGGSYGYT

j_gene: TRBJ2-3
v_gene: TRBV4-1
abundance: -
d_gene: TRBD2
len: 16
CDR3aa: ASSQESAGTSRTDTQY

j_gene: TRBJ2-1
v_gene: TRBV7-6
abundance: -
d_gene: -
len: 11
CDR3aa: ASSLGAYNEQF

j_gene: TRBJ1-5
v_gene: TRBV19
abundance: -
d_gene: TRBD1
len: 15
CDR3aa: ASSIFPQTGEGQPQH

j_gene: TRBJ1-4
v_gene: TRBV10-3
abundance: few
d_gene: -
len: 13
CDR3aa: AISESGREFGKLF